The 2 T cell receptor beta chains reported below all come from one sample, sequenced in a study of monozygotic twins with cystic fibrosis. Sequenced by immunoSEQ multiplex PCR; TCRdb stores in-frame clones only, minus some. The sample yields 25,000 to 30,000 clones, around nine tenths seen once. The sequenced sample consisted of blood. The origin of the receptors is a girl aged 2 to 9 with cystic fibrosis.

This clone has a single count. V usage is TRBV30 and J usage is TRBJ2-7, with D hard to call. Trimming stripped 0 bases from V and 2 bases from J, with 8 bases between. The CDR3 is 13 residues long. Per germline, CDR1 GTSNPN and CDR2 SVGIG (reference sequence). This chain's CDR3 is CAWSVEAAYEQYF. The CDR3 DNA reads TGTGCCTGGAGTGTAGAAGCAGCCTACGAGCAGTACTTC.

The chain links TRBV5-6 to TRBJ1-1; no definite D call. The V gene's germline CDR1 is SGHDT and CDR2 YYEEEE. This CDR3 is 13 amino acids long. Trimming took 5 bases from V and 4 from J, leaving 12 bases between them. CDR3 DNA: TGTGCCAGCAGTCGTGCGGGGATCACTGAAGCTTTCTTT. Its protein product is CASSRAGITEAFF. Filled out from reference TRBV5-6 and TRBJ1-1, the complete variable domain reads DAGVTQSPTHLIKTRGQQVTLRCSPKSGHDTVSWYQQALGQGPQFIFQYYEEEERQRGNFPDRFSGHQFPNYSSELNVNALLLGDSALYLCASSRAGITEAFFGQGTRLTVV.